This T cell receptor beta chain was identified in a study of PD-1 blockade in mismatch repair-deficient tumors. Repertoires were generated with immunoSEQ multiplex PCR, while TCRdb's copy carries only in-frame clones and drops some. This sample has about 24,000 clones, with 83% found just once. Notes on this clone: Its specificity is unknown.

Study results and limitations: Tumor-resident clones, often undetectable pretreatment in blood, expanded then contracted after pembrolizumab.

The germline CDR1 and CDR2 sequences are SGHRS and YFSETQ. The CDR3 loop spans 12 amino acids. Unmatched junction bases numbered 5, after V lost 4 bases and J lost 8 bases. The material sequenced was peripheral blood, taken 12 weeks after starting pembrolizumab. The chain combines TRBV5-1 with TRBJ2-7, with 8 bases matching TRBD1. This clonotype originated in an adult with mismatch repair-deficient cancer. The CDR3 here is CASSQTGVKQYF. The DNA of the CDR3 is TGCGCCAGCAGCCAGACAGGGGTCAAGCAGTACTTC.